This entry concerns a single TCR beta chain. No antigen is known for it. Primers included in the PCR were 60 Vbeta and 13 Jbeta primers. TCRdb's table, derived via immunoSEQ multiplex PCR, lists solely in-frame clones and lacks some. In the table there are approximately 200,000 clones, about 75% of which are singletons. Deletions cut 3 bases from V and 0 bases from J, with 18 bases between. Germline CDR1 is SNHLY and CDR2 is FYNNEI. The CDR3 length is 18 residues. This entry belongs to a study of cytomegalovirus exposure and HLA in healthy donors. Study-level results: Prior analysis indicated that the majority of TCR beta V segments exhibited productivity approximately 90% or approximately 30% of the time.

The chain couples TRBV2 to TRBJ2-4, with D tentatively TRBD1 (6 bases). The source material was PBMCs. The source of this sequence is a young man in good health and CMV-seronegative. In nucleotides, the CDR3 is TGTGCCAGCAGTGAGCCCCGGACAGAGGGAAAAGCCAAAAACATTCAGTACTTC. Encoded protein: CASSEPRTEGKAKNIQYF.